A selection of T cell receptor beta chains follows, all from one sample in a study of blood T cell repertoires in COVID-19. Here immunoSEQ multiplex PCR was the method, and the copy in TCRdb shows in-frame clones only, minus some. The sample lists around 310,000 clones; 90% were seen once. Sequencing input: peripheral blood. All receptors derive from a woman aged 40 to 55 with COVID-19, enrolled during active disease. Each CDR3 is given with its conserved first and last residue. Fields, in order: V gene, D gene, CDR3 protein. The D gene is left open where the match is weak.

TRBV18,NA,CASSEAHTEAFF
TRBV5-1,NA,CASSLEAGGDQPQHF
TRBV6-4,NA,CASSDTYGRASGNTIYF
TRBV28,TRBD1,CASRGQGANTEAFF
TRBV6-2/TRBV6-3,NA,CASIPDSNTDTQYF
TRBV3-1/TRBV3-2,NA,CASSQAGAGDTQYF
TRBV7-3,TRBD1,CASSLGTGNNEQFF
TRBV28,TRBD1,CASNGQGWYTEAFF
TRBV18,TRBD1,CASSPGQGPYNEQFF
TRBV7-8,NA,CASSPGLQETQYF
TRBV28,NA,CASSPGRVYEQYF
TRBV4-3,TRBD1,CASSLDRGVVTGELFF
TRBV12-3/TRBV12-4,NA,CASSRNPGYGYTF
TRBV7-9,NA,CASSFNPAGEAFF
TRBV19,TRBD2,CASSIDRTSGRGGELFF
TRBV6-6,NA,CASSYFLVQETQYF
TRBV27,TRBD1,CASSFRTGARNEQYF
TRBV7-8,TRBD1,CASSQGVGSNQPQHF
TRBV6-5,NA,CASSYSRDRTYEQYF
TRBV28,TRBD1,CASSLQGWSGNTIYF
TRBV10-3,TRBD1,CAISESLLQTGSPNYGYTF
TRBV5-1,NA,CASSLDGLSGNTIYF
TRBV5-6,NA,CASSFQGHYGYTF
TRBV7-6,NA,CASSSEGYEQYF
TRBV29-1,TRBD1,CSVEPAIGGMQTQYF
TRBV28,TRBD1,CASSHNRGGQPQHF
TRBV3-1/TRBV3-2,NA,CASSLPRSQGGEETQYF
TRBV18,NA,CASSPPSGRNTDTQYF
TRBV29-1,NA,CSVYGGGNTEAFF
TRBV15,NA,CATSRTGEETQYF
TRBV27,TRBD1,CATGQGAGYTF
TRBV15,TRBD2,CATSRGPWAGGGQETQYF
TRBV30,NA,CAWSVVRGNQPQHF
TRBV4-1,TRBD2,CASSQFSGGEQFF
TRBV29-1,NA,CSVGTPRRNERYF
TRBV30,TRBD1,CAGTGDGNTIYF
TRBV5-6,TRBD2,CASSPSGGYNEQFF
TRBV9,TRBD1,CASSPRPGGQTYNEQFF
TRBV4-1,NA,CASSQSPGRTSLQREFF
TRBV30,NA,CAWRPRFSPHSPLHF
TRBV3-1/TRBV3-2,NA,CASSQECVLGRDTQYF
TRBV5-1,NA,CASSVEGATLSTDTQYF
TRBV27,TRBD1,CASSLFVGQGTEAFF
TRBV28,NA,CASRWGRANEKLFF
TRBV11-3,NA,CASSLFQNTEAFF
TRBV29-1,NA,CSVDLGVTEAFF
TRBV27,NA,CASSLMNRYGYTF
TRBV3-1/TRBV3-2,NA,CASSQGGASEQYF
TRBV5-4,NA,CASSPDAGARGTQYF
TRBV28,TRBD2,CASSYSGRARTGELFF
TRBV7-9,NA,CASSFQLSHEQFF
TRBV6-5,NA,CASSPTTFYEQYF
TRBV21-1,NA,CASSPRDRHNEQFF
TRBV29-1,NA,CSGGLVLGHETQYF
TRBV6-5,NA,CASRINIAYGYTF